This TCR beta chain emerged from a study of blood T cell repertoires in COVID-19. On the study more broadly: PBMCs, B-cell-depleted T cells, or T cells provided the cDNA or gDNA that made up the material.

Under the authors' procedure: Reference gene primer amplification gave estimated nucleated cell counts. Libraries were prepared by immunoSEQ multiplex PCR; TCRdb keeps only in-frame clonotypes and omits some of them. That table is the source of V, J and clone size, and D and trimming were worked out from the DNA. The table lists roughly 150,000 clones, approximately 90% of them singletons. The CDR3 has 17 residues. V lost 0 bases and J lost 0, with 12 bases in between. Germline V gene data show CDR1 as LNHNV and CDR2 as YYDKDF (reference sequence). This chain joins TRBV15 and TRBJ2-1; D perhaps matches TRBD2 (6 bases). The sequenced sample was peripheral blood. The receptor comes from a man aged 18 to 29 with COVID-19, enrolled during active disease. CDR3 amino acids: CATSRDRASDSYNEQFF. CDR3 in DNA: TGTGCCACCAGCAGAGATCGTGCTAGCGACTCCTACAATGAGCAGTTCTTC.